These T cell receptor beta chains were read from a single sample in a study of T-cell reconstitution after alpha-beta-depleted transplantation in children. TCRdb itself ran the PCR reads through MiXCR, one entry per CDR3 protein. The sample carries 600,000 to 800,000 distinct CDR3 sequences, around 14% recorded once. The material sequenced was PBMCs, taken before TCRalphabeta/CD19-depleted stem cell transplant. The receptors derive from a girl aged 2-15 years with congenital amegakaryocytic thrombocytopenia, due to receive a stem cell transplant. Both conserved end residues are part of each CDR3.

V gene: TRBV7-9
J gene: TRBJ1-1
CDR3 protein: CASSHGRAGENTEAFF

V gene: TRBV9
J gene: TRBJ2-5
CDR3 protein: CASSVEREETQYF

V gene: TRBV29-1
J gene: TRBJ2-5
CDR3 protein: CSVVGGNQETQYF

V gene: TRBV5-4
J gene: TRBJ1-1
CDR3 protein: CASSLVHQGEAFF

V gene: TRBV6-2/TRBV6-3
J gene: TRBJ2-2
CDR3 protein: CASSYLAYTGELFF

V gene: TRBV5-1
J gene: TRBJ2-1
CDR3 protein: CASNPGQGNYRGFF

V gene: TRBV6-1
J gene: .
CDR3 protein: CASSEYSYYEQFF

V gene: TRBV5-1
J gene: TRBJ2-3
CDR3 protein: CASSFGQGQDTQYF

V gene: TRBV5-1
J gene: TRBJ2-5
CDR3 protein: CASSLADTGYGSQETQYF

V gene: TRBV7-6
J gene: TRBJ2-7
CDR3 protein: CASSWDLSSYEQYF

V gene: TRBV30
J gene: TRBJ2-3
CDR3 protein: CAWDQLAGRSDTQYF

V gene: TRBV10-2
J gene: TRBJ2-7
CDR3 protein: CASSEKRGIYEQYF

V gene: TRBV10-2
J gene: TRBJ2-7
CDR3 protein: CASSDRQENYEQYF

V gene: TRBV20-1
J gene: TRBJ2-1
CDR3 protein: CSARDWGWDTDNEQFF

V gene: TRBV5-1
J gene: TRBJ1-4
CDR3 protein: CASSLSGQLEKLFF

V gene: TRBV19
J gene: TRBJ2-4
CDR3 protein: CASSVAKNIQYF

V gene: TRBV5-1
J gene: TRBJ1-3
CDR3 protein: CASSPSGNSGNTIYF

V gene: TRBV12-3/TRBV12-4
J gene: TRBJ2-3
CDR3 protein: CASSWASGGTDTQYF

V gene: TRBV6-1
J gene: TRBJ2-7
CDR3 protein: CASRRTNRDNSYEQYF

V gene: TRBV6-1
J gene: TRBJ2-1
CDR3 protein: CASSGVRGEYNEQFF

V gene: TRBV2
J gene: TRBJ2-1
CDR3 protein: CASSDSLAFEQFF

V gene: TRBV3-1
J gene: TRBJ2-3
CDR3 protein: CASSQESYKTSTDTQYF

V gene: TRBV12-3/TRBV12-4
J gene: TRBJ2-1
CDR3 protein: CASSHATSGKNYNEQFF

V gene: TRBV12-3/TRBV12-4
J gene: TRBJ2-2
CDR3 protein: CASSLFPPGGGELFF

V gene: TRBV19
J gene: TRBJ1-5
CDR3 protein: CASSIANQPQHF

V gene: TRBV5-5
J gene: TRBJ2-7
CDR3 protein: CASSLRQTTYEQYF

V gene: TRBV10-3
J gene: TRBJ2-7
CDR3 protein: CAISEGGSSYEQYF

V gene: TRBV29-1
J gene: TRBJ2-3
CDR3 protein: CSVVLRADTQYF

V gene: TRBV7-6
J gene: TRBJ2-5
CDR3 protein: CASSAGNPETQYF

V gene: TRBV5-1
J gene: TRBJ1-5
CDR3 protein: CASSLDFTNSNQPQHF

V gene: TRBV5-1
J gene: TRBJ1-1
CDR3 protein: CASSLGWGDTEAFF

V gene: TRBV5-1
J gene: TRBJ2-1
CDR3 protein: CASSLDWSNEQFF

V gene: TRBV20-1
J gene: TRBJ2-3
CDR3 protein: CSVLTRVTNTQYF

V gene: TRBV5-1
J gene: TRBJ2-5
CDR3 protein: CASSSTGAQETQYF

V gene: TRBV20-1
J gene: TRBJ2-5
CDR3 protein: CSASVHPGRGTAETQYF

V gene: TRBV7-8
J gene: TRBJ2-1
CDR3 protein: CASSSRPGTTNNEQFF

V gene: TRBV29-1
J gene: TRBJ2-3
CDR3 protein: CSVDKATDTQYF

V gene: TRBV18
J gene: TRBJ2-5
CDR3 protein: CASSPLAGEQETQYF

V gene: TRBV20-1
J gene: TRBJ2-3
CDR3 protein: CSARRPPGTGDTQYF

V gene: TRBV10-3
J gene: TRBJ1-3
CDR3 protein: CAIMTGLISGNTIYF

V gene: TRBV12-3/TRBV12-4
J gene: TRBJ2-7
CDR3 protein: CASSLLRGRASEQYF

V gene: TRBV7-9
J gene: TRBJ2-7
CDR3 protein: CASSAAGEFYEQYF

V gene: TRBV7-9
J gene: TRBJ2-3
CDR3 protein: CASSFIVGDTQYF

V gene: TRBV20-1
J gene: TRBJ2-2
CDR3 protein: CSALPGRVDTGELFF

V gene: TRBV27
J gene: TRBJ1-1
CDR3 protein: CASSLWGTGGESTEAFF

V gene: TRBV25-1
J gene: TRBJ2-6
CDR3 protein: CASSEYTASGANVLTF

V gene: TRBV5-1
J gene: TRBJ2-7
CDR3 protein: CASTQAGGPYEQYF

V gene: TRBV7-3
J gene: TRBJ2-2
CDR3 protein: CASSFNLASTGELFF